The rows below give T cell receptor beta chains drawn from one sample of a study of identical twins. MiXCR, applied by TCRdb to the 5' RACE reads, yields one record per CDR3 protein. Of 250,000 to 350,000 distinct CDR3 sequences detected, about 8.9% appear once; the ten largest clones hold less than 2.5%. This sample also appeared in a second study, on yellow fever vaccine responses in identical twins.

The sequenced sample consisted of memory (CD45RO+) T cells sorted from blood. Source of these receptors: a woman in her late teens or twenties in good health. The CDR3 runs from the conserved cysteine through the conserved F or W. The D gene is left open where the match is weak. Where a row states a size, it is once, few, many or the class of an expanded clone; other rows omit it.

size	J	V	D	DNA	CDR3
NA	TRBJ2-1	TRBV7-8	NA	TGTGCCAGCAGCTTGTTGTTAGGAGGAGGGTTCCAGTTCTTC	CASSLLLGGGFQFF
few	TRBJ2-5	TRBV12-3/TRBV12-4	TRBD2	TGTGCCAGCAGTTGGGCCGGGGCGGGAGGGCCGGAGACCCAGTACTTC	CASSWAGAGGPETQYF
few	TRBJ2-1	TRBV15	NA	TGTGCCACCAGCAGAGACCCCCCCGGTGGGCAGTTCTTC	CATSRDPPGGQFF
NA	TRBJ2-1	TRBV2	TRBD1	TGTGCCAGCACAACAGGACAGGTGACCTACAATGAGCAGTTCTTC	CASTTGQVTYNEQFF
many	TRBJ1-2	TRBV29-1	NA	TGCAGCGTCGATTACGACACCTTC	CSVDYDTF
many	TRBJ2-2	TRBV6-1	TRBD2	TGTGCCAGCACTCGTAGCGGGGTGGGGACCGGGGAGCTGTTTTTT	CASTRSGVGTGELFF
few	TRBJ2-3	TRBV4-2	TRBD1	TGTGCCAGCAGCCAACGAAAGGTCGGGACAGGGAACGCAGATACGCAGTATTTT	CASSQRKVGTGNADTQYF
many	TRBJ2-2	TRBV10-3	NA	TGTGCCATCAGTGTTAACACCGGGGAGCTGTTTTTT	CAISVNTGELFF
many	TRBJ2-7	TRBV5-1	NA	TGCGCCAGCAGCCCATCGGGACTGCCCTTAGAATCCTACGAGCAGTACTTC	CASSPSGLPLESYEQYF
NA	TRBJ1-1	TRBV6-5	NA	TGTGCCAGCAGTTACTCTGGGACCCCGAGCGCTGAAGCTTTCTTT	CASSYSGTPSAEAFF
few	TRBJ2-5	TRBV5-4	NA	TGTGCCAGCAGCTCTCCGGGGGCACAAGAGACCCAGTACTTC	CASSSPGAQETQYF
many	TRBJ2-1	TRBV16	NA	TGTGCCAGCACTGGGGACCCGATTGGCTATGAGCAGTTCTTC	CASTGDPIGYEQFF
many	TRBJ1-5	TRBV12-3/TRBV12-4	NA	TGTGCCAGCAGCCCGGTCTCTGTCTATGGCAATCAGCCCCAGCATTTT	CASSPVSVYGNQPQHF
NA	TRBJ1-2	TRBV5-1	NA	TGCGCCAGCAGCTTGGACAGCGACTATGGCTACACCTTC	CASSLDSDYGYTF
NA	TRBJ1-3	TRBV11-2	NA	TGTGCCAGCAGCTCCATCGACAAATCTGGAAACACCATATATTTT	CASSSIDKSGNTIYF
few	TRBJ2-3	TRBV7-9	NA	TGTGCCAGCAGCTTAGAGGCCGCGGGCACAGATACGCAGTATTTT	CASSLEAAGTDTQYF
once	TRBJ2-7	TRBV19	TRBD2	TGTGCCAGCCGGAAGAGCGGGAGTTTCTACGAGCAGTACTTC	CASRKSGSFYEQYF
many	TRBJ2-2	TRBV19	NA	TGTGCCAGTAGTTCCGGGGAGCTGTTTTTT	CASSSGELFF
many	TRBJ2-6	TRBV10-3	NA	TGTGCCATCATGGACTCTGGGGCCAACGTCCTGACTTTC	CAIMDSGANVLTF
many	TRBJ2-3	TRBV7-8	NA	TGTGCCAGCAGCCCTAAGGCGACTAGGCTGAGCACAGATACGCAGTATTTT	CASSPKATRLSTDTQYF
many	TRBJ2-3	TRBV5-1	TRBD1	TGCGCCAGCAGCCTCGAGACAGGGGGAGATACGCAGTATTTT	CASSLETGGDTQYF
NA	TRBJ1-4	TRBV3-1	NA	TGTGCAAGCACAGATCACGGACAGAGTAATGAAAAACTGTTTTTT	CASTDHGQSNEKLFF
few	TRBJ2-1	TRBV15	TRBD2	TGTGCCACCAGCTCACTAGCGGGAGGACAGTTCTTC	CATSSLAGGQFF
NA	TRBJ1-4	TRBV24-1	NA	TGTGCCACCAGGGCAAGGCCAAATCGGGAAAAACTGTTTTTT	CATRARPNREKLFF
few	TRBJ1-5	TRBV11-1	NA	TGTGCCAGCAGCCCCGGGCCGACTGCCGGCGGATTAGATCAGCCCCAGCATTTT	CASSPGPTAGGLDQPQHF
NA	TRBJ2-7	TRBV27	TRBD1	TGTGCCAGCAGCTACAAACAGGGGTACGAGCAGTACTTC	CASSYKQGYEQYF
many	TRBJ2-1	TRBV3-1	NA	TGTGCCAGCAGCCAAAGGGATTCCCGGGACCACAATGAGCAGTTCTTC	CASSQRDSRDHNEQFF
few	TRBJ1-2	TRBV6-1	TRBD1	TGTGCCAGCACCCCCGACAGGGTGTTTGGCTACACCTTC	CASTPDRVFGYTF